The 9 T cell receptor beta chains below come from one sample, sequenced in a study of identical twins. One entry per CDR3 protein, called by TCRdb with MiXCR from the 5' RACE reads. Of some 1,600,000 distinct CDR3 sequences in the sample, less than 35% were seen once. Sequencing was performed on cord blood. The receptor source for this set is a newborn girl in good health.

This clonotype was picked up a small number of times. V is TRBV5-1 and J is TRBJ2-3, with a possible D match to TRBD1 (5 bases). Germline CDR1 is SGHRS and CDR2 is YFSETQ. The V end was cut by 1 base, the J end by 2 bases, with 11 bases between. The CDR3 loop spans 15 amino acids. The CDR3 reads CASSLQTEPTDTQYF. In DNA, the CDR3 is TGCGCCAGCAGCTTGCAGACAGAACCCACAGATACGCAGTATTTT.

This clonotype was counted between two and nine times. The chain joins TRBV5-1 to TRBJ2-3; TRBD2 matches at 13 bases. The CDR3 runs 16 residues. The germline V gene encodes CDR1 SGHRS and CDR2 YFSETQ. The V and J ends lost 5 bases and 2 bases, in that order; junction bases with no gene match: 5. CDR3 protein: CASSIGTSGVTDTQYF. CDR3 in DNA: TGCGCCAGCAGTATTGGGACTAGCGGGGTCACAGATACGCAGTATTTT.

This clonotype showed up just a few times. V gene TRBV13 combines with J gene TRBJ2-3, with D perhaps TRBD1 (6 bases). Germline CDR1 is PRHDT and CDR2 is FYEKMQ (reference sequence). V was shortened by 7 bases and J by 6 bases, with 11 bases between the two germline ends. This CDR3 region has 12 residues. In DNA form, the CDR3 reads TGTGCCAGCACGGACAGTTCGGATACGCAGTATTTT. Amino acid sequence: CASTDSSDTQYF.

The J gene is TRBJ2-7, the V gene TRBV28, with 8 bases matching TRBD1. This CDR3 contains 15 residues. Germline assignment: CDR1 MDHEN and CDR2 SYDVKM. The V and J ends lost 5 bases and 2 bases, in that order; junction bases with no gene match: 8. CDR3: CASSEGQEATYEQYF. CDR3 DNA: TGTGCCAGCAGTGAGGGACAGGAGGCAACCTACGAGCAGTACTTC.

This chain connects TRBV4-1 to TRBJ2-1; D might be TRBD1 or TRBD2, each matching 6 bases. CDR1 is MGHRA, CDR2 YSYEKL, per germline. The CDR3 has 16 amino acids. V lost 0 bases, J lost 3 bases, and 12 bases lay in between. CDR3 amino acids: CASSQDRGDDYNEQFF. CDR3 bases: TGCGCCAGCAGCCAAGATAGGGGGGACGACTACAATGAGCAGTTCTTC.

This chain connects TRBV30 to TRBJ1-6; D uncertain. With 0 bases removed from V and 8 bases from J, the gap between germline ends came to 11 bases. The CDR3 is 14 residues long. CDR1 and CDR2 (germline): GTSNPN, SVGIG (reference sequence). Written as DNA, the CDR3 is TGTGCCTGGAGTGTTCTTGGGAGGGATTCACCCCTCCACTTT. Its protein is CAWSVLGRDSPLHF.

This clonotype occurred many times. The gene calls are TRBV29-1 and TRBJ2-1; 9 bases are shared with TRBD2. The germline V gene has CDR1 SQVTM and CDR2 ANQGSEA. V lost 3 bases and J lost 0; bases outside the gene matches: 3. The CDR3 spans 15 residues. CDR3 DNA sequence: TGCAGCGTTGAGGGTAGCGGGAGCTCCTACAATGAGCAGTTCTTC. Translating it yields CSVEGSGSSYNEQFF.

The rearrangement joins TRBV6-5 to TRBJ2-2, with D unclear. Germline lookup yields CDR1 MNHEY and CDR2 SVGAGI. This CDR3 spans 14 amino acids. The V end lost 7 bases, the J end lost 1 base, and 10 bases lay between the germline ends. The CDR3 here is CASIQAMNTGELFF. DNA for the CDR3: TGTGCCAGCATTCAGGCCATGAACACCGGGGAGCTGTTTTTT.

The chain carries TRBV14 and TRBJ2-5, with a weak D call TRBD2 (5 bases). The CDR3 contains 14 residues. Germline loops: CDR1 SGHDN, CDR2 FVKESK. Trimming pared 5 bases from V and 2 bases from J, leaving 12 bases between. CDR3 DNA sequence: TGTGCCAGCAGCAGGGAGACTGGACAAGAGACCCAGTACTTC. This gives the protein CASSRETGQETQYF.